The 32 T cell receptor beta chains given below trace back to one sample, sequenced in a study of blood T cells in healthy people across ages. With a J-beta primer mix and a sample-barcoded 5' primer, a second PCR ran about 7 to 11 cycles. TCRdb re-called the 5' RACE reads with MiXCR, one entry per CDR3 protein. The sample records approximately 1,000,000 distinct CDR3 sequences, under 45% being singletons. Input material: blood. These receptors were obtained from a woman aged 55-70 years in good health.

The chain carries TRBV4-2 and TRBJ2-3, with a possible D match to TRBD1 (6 bases). The length of the CDR3 is 17 residues. CDR1 LGHNA and CDR2 YNFKEQ come from the germline V gene. The V and J ends lost 1 base and 3 bases respectively, with 17 bases between them. The DNA of the CDR3 is TGTGCCAGCAGCCAAGGCTTTGGACAGAGAGCTACAGATACGCAGTATTTT. Translated, it gives CASSQGFGQRATDTQYF.

The gene calls are TRBV29-1 and TRBJ2-5, with D perhaps TRBD1 (6 bases). Trimming took 1 base from V and 2 from J, leaving 14 bases between them. The length of the CDR3 is 15 residues. Per the germline V gene, CDR1 is SQVTM and CDR2 is ANQGSEA. The DNA of the CDR3 is TGCAGCGTTGAAGGGACCCAGGGGAAACAAGAGACCCAGTACTTC. It codes for CSVEGTQGKQETQYF.

The chain uses TRBV28 and TRBJ2-1, with 9 bases matching TRBD1. The germline V gene encodes CDR1 MDHEN and CDR2 SYDVKM. The V gene end was trimmed by 5 bases and the J gene end by 14 bases; junction bases not matched to a gene: 10. This CDR3 region has 13 residues. In nucleotides, the CDR3 is TGTGCCAGCAGTACTCCTCCCGGGACAGGGAAGTTCTTC. Translating it yields CASSTPPGTGKFF.

This clonotype was picked up a small number of times. The chain couples TRBV24-1 to TRBJ2-7; 8 nucleotides align to TRBD1. The V gene's germline CDR1 is KGHDR and CDR2 SFDVKD. The CDR3 spans 14 residues. With V trimmed by 7 bases and J by 3 bases, 7 bases remained unmatched. The CDR3 DNA reads as TGTGCCACCAGCGATGGGACAGGAATCTACGAGCAGTACTTC. Translation: CATSDGTGIYEQYF.

The chain recombines TRBV2 with TRBJ2-6, with D unresolved. The V end lost 4 bases, the J end lost 3 bases, and 7 bases lay between the germline ends. In germline, CDR1 is SNHLY, CDR2 FYNNEI. CDR3 length equals 14 residues. CDR3 in amino acids: CASSGQYGANVLTF. CDR3 nucleotides: TGTGCCAGCAGTGGGCAATATGGGGCCAACGTCCTGACTTTC.

The rearrangement uses TRBV12-3 or TRBV12-4 and TRBJ2-1; weak D call: TRBD1 (5 bases). The CDR3 consists of 14 residues. Trimming cost V 7 bases and J 2 bases, with 12 bases left between them. The CDR3 here is CASTGQGTYNEQFF. The CDR3, as DNA: TGTGCCAGCACTGGTCAGGGAACCTACAATGAGCAGTTCTTC.

The rearrangement uses TRBV7-2 and TRBJ2-1; 7 nucleotides align to TRBD1. This CDR3 has 12 residues. J lost 9 bases, V lost 4 bases, and 3 bases had no gene match. In germline, CDR1 is SGHTA, CDR2 FQGNSA. The CDR3 bases are TGTGCCAGCAGCTCCACAGGGGTTGAGCAGTTCTTC. Protein: CASSSTGVEQFF.

This clonotype was picked up a small number of times. The chain uses TRBV20-1 and TRBJ2-5; 11 positions match TRBD2. V was pared by 1 base and J by 2 bases, with 9 bases of the junction left unmatched. This CDR3 has 17 amino acids. Germline CDR1 and CDR2: DFQATT and SNEGSKA (reference sequence). The CDR3 DNA sequence: TGCAGTGCTAGAGGGCTAGCGGGAGGAATGGTGCAAGAGACCCAGTACTTC. This translates into CSARGLAGGMVQETQYF.

This clonotype appeared a few times. The chain combines TRBV6-5 with TRBJ2-5, with unresolved D. V gave up 2 bases and J gave up 7 bases, with 11 bases separating them. Per germline, CDR1 MNHEY and CDR2 SVGAGI. This CDR3 is built from 13 residues. The CDR3 is CASSYNAKGTQYF. DNA of the CDR3: TGTGCCAGCAGTTACAACGCTAAGGGGACCCAGTACTTC.

This clonotype appeared a few times. The chain has TRBV20-1 and TRBJ2-5; D may be TRBD1 (7 bases). The V and J ends lost 2 bases and 7 bases respectively, with 11 bases between them. The CDR3 totals 12 residues. Germline assignment: CDR1 DFQATT and CDR2 SNEGSKA (reference sequence). The CDR3 nucleotides are TGCAGTGCTAGACTCCAGGGGGGGACCCAGTACTTC. Its translation: CSARLQGGTQYF.

V usage is TRBV2 and J usage is TRBJ1-4, with TRBD1 matching over 8 bases. CDR3 size: 15 residues. The germline V gene has CDR1 SNHLY and CDR2 FYNNEI. After removal of 1 base from V and 7 bases from J, the junction contained 5 bases not matched to a gene. CDR3 sequence (DNA): TGTGCCAGCAGTGAAGGACAGGGGAAGGGTGAAAAACTGTTTTTT. It yields the protein CASSEGQGKGEKLFF.

The chain combines TRBV5-1 with TRBJ2-3; D ambiguous. Trimming pared 2 bases from V and 2 bases from J, leaving 12 bases between. This CDR3 has 15 residues. The V gene's germline CDR1 is SGHRS and CDR2 YFSETQ. The CDR3 DNA is TGCGCCAGCAGCTTACCAAATTCGGTCACAGATACGCAGTATTTT. This encodes CASSLPNSVTDTQYF.

This clonotype was seen ten or more times. The genes are TRBV5-1 and TRBJ2-1, with D unresolved. The CDR3 is 12 amino acids. Trimming pared 0 bases from V and 8 bases from J, leaving 6 bases between. CDR1 and CDR2 from the germline V gene are SGHRS and YFSETQ. Here the CDR3 DNA reads TGCGCCAGCAGCTTGGGTTGGGATGAGCAGTTCTTC. This codes for CASSLGWDEQFF.

This chain joins TRBV6-5 and TRBJ1-6, with a tentative D call TRBD1 (5 bases). V was clipped by 5 bases and J by 5 bases, with 16 bases between them. The germline gives CDR1 MNHEY, CDR2 SVGAGI. This CDR3 is 16 amino acids long. The CDR3 protein is CASSRGVGSDNSPLHF. The CDR3, as DNA: TGTGCCAGCAGTAGAGGGGTTGGAAGTGATAATTCACCCCTCCACTTT.

This clonotype was seen more than once but under ten times. This rearrangement joins TRBV4-1 to TRBJ2-1; D perhaps matches TRBD2 (6 bases). V dropped 0 bases and J dropped 6 bases, with 27 bases sitting between them. Germline V gives CDR1 MGHRA, CDR2 YSYEKL. The CDR3 has 20 residues. The CDR3 DNA is TGCGCCAGCAGCCAAGATGGAGGGCAGGCCGGAGGGTCTACGGGCAATGAGCAGTTCTTC. It is translated as CASSQDGGQAGGSTGNEQFF.

This clonotype showed up just a few times. The V and J genes are TRBV10-3 and TRBJ1-2; D is unclear. The CDR3 length is 11 residues. CDR1 is ENHRY and CDR2 is SYGVKD in the germline V gene. V lost 0 bases to trimming and J lost 6 bases, with 2 bases between them. This CDR3 is CAISESNGYTF. CDR3 coding DNA: TGTGCCATCAGTGAGTCGAATGGCTACACCTTC.

V is TRBV29-1 and J is TRBJ2-1; no firm D call. This CDR3 spans 13 amino acids. Germline CDR1 is SQVTM and CDR2 is ANQGSEA. V dropped 5 bases and J dropped 9 bases, with 17 bases sitting between them. The CDR3 bases are TGCAGCGTTCGGGCTCTTGGTGGTGGTGAGCAGTTCTTC. Translation gives CSVRALGGGEQFF.

This clonotype was observed at least ten times. The gene calls are TRBV7-8 and TRBJ2-3; D not resolved. From germline, CDR1 is SGHVS and CDR2 FQNEAQ. V was cut by 4 bases and J by 2 bases, with 13 bases left in between. The CDR3 sequence is 15 residues long. The CDR3 sequence: CASSYFKSDTDTQYF. CDR3 bases: TGTGCCAGCAGCTACTTCAAGAGCGACACAGATACGCAGTATTTT.

Only a few counts were recorded for this clonotype. This sequence joins TRBV20-1 and TRBJ2-7; maybe TRBD2 (6 bases). V dropped 6 bases and J dropped 4 bases, with 13 bases sitting between them. Germline CDR1 is DFQATT and CDR2 is SNEGSKA (reference sequence). This CDR3 is 12 amino acids long. The CDR3 sequence is CSAGGRGYEQYF. CDR3 sequence (DNA): TGCAGTGCGGGGGGTCGGGGGTACGAGCAGTACTTC.

V usage is TRBV30 and J usage is TRBJ1-2, with D possibly TRBD1 on 5 matching bases. The CDR3 spans 13 residues. The germline V gene encodes CDR1 GTSNPN and CDR2 SVGIG (reference sequence). The ends were cut back, 0 bases at V and 3 bases at J, with 8 bases in the middle. CDR3 in amino acids: CAWSVGGDYGYTF. The CDR3 DNA is TGTGCCTGGAGTGTGGGGGGGGACTATGGCTACACCTTC.

The V call is TRBV27, the J call TRBJ2-3; D unresolved. The CDR3 spans 15 residues. The germline V and J ends were trimmed by 5 bases and 0 bases, with 12 bases remaining between them. Germline-derived CDR1 and CDR2 are MNHEY and SMNVEV (reference sequence). DNA for the CDR3: TGTGCCAGCAGTGCGATCTTCTCTAGCACAGATACGCAGTATTTT. This sequence encodes CASSAIFSSTDTQYF.

The table lists this clonotype with many counts. The chain couples TRBV7-2 to TRBJ2-4, with unresolved D. There are 14 residues in the CDR3. Deletions cut 1 base from V and 0 bases from J, with 4 bases between. Germline V CDR1 and CDR2: SGHTA, FQGNSA. The CDR3 DNA sequence: TGTGCCAGCAGCTTAGTAGCAGCCAAAAACATTCAGTACTTC. This translates into CASSLVAAKNIQYF.

The genes are TRBV5-6 and TRBJ2-1, with a weak D call TRBD1 (6 bases). The CDR3 spans 13 residues. Per the germline V gene, CDR1 is SGHDT and CDR2 is YYEEEE. Trimming removed 4 bases at V and 13 bases at J, with 18 bases between. CDR3: CASSLQQGSEQFF. In nucleotides, the CDR3 is TGTGCCAGCAGCCTCCAACAGGGATCTGAACAGTTCTTC.

The CDR3 sequence: CASSYLGADTQYF. CDR3 nucleotides: TGTGCCAGCAGTTATCTAGGGGCAGATACGCAGTATTTT. The chain recombines TRBV27 with TRBJ2-3; a possible D gene is TRBD1 (5 bases). Trimming removed 4 bases at V and 4 bases at J, with 9 bases between. Germline lookup yields CDR1 MNHEY and CDR2 SMNVEV (reference sequence). This CDR3 is built from 13 residues.

The CDR3 DNA reads TGTGCCAGCAGCGTGACCGGGACAGGGGGCGCGGATGAGCAGTTCTTC. As protein: CASSVTGTGGADEQFF. This chain connects TRBV9 to TRBJ2-1, with TRBD1 identical over 12 bases. V dropped 2 bases and J dropped 8; count of bases not matched to a gene: 8. Germline V lookup: CDR1 SGDLS, CDR2 YYNGEE. CDR3 length: 16 amino acids.

The genes are TRBV4-1 and TRBJ2-3, with 7 bases identical to TRBD1. The CDR3 is 16 amino acids. With V trimmed by 1 base and J by 2 bases, 6 bases remained unmatched. CDR1 is MGHRA, CDR2 YSYEKL, per germline. The CDR3 nucleotides read TGCGCCAGCAGCCAAGTCTGGACAGGCAACACAGATACGCAGTATTTT. As protein: CASSQVWTGNTDTQYF.

The rearrangement links TRBV7-2 to TRBJ2-3, with D possibly being TRBD2 (5 bases). The CDR3 consists of 15 residues. Germline CDR1 and CDR2: SGHTA and FQGNSA. Trimming removed 5 bases at V and 0 bases at J, with 12 bases between. The CDR3 loop reads CASSPPRGSTDTQYF. Written as DNA, the CDR3 is TGTGCCAGCAGCCCCCCCCGGGGTAGCACAGATACGCAGTATTTT.

V gene TRBV28 combines with J gene TRBJ2-3; D uncertain. The CDR3 covers 14 residues. Trimming removed 3 bases from V and 2 bases from J, with 9 bases in between. Germline V lookup: CDR1 MDHEN, CDR2 SYDVKM. CDR3 loop: CASSFTSLTDTQYF. CDR3 coding DNA: TGTGCCAGCAGTTTTACGAGTCTCACAGATACGCAGTATTTT.

This clonotype was seen only a few times. This sequence joins TRBV28 and TRBJ2-3, with 12 bases that match TRBD2. The CDR3 extends over 17 amino acids. V dropped 2 bases and J dropped 3; count of bases not matched to a gene: 6. Germline loops: CDR1 MDHEN, CDR2 SYDVKM. The CDR3 reads CASSLGSTSGRTDTQYF. The CDR3 DNA follows: TGTGCCAGCAGTTTAGGTTCCACTAGCGGGAGGACAGATACGCAGTATTTT.

The chain recombines TRBV5-1 with TRBJ2-1; TRBD1 matches at 8 bases. The CDR3 totals 19 residues. The ends lost 4 bases at V and 7 bases at J; junction bases unmatched: 22. From germline, CDR1 is SGHRS and CDR2 YFSETQ. The CDR3 DNA follows: TGCGCCAGCAGCCGTTCTCGTGGGACAGGCCATCTCAAGACGAATGAGCAGTTCTTC. It is translated as CASSRSRGTGHLKTNEQFF.

V usage is TRBV20-1 and J usage is TRBJ1-2; 8 bases fit TRBD1. This CDR3 is built from 14 residues. The trim removed 4 bases at V and 8 bases at J, leaving 12 bases unmatched. In germline, CDR1 is DFQATT, CDR2 SNEGSKA (reference sequence). CDR3 region: CSATRQGNRGGYTF. The CDR3 region has the DNA TGCAGTGCTACTCGACAGGGGAACCGTGGAGGCTACACCTTC.

This clonotype has a handful of counts. The V call is TRBV11-2, the J call TRBJ2-7, with TRBD2 identical over 7 bases. V was pared by 5 bases and J by 5 bases, with 12 bases of the junction left unmatched. Germline CDR1 SGHAT, CDR2 FQNNGV. The CDR3 has 15 amino acids. CDR3 residues: CASSTEMGGLDEQYF. The CDR3 DNA reads TGTGCCAGCAGCACCGAAATGGGAGGGCTCGACGAGCAGTACTTC.